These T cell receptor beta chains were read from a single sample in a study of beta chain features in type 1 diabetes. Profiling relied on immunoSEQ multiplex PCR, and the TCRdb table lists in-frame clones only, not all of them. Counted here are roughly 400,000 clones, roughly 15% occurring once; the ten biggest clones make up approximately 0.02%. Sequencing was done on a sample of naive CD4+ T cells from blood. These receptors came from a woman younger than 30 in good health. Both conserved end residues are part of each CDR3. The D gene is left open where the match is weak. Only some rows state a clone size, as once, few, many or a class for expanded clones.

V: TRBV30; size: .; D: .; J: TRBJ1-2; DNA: TGTGCCTGGAGTCGGAGTGGCTACACCTTC; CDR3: CAWSRSGYTF
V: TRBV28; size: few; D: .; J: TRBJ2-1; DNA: TGTGCCAGCCATTCCAGATCCATTTCCTACAATGAGCAGTTCTTC; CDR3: CASHSRSISYNEQFF
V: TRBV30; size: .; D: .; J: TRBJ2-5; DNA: TGTGCCTGGAGTGTAACGTTTGGAGGCGTCCAAGAGACCCAGTACTTC; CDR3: CAWSVTFGGVQETQYF
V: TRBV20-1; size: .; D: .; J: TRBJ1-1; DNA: TGCAGTGCCGCCGGCAGGGAAGCTTTCTTT; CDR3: CSAAGREAFF
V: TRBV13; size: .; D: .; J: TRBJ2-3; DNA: TGTGCCAGCAGCTTATATCGTGACGGGAGAGATACGCAGTATTTT; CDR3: CASSLYRDGRDTQYF
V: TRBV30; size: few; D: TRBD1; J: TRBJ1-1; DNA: TGTGCCTGTATCCCGGGACAGTTGAACACTGAAGCTTTCTTT; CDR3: CACIPGQLNTEAFF
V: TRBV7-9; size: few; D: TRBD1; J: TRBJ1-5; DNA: TGTGCCAGCAGCCCCGGACAGGGGGCTCAGCCCCAGCATTTT; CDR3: CASSPGQGAQPQHF
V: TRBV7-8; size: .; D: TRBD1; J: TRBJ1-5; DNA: TGTGCCAGCAGTTCTGACAGGGGGAATCAGCCCCAGCATTTT; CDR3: CASSSDRGNQPQHF
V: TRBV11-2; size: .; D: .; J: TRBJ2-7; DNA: TGTGCCAGCAGCTTAAGTCGGGGATTCTCCTACGAGCAGTACTTC; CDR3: CASSLSRGFSYEQYF
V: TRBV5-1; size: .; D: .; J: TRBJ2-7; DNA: TGCGCCAGCAGCTTGGAGGAGGTCTCGTACGAGCAGTACTTC; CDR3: CASSLEEVSYEQYF
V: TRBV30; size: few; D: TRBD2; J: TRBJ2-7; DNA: TGTGCCTGGAGTGGATACATGGGGGGGGCCTACGAGCAGTACTTC; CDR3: CAWSGYMGGAYEQYF
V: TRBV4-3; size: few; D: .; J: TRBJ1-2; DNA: TGCGCCAGCAGCGGCAGGGAAGTAAACTATGGCTACACCTTC; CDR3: CASSGREVNYGYTF
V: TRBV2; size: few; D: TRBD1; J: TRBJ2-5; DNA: TGTGCCAGCAGTGTTGGGACAGTCCAAGAGACCCAGTACTTC; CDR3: CASSVGTVQETQYF
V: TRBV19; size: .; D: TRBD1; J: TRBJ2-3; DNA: TGTGCCAGCCACGCCGGGACAGCAACAGATACGCAGTATTTT; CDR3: CASHAGTATDTQYF
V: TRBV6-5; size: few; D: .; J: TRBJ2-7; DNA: TGTGCCAGCAGTTATGTAGGGGGGGCCTCCTACGAGCAGTACTTC; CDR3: CASSYVGGASYEQYF
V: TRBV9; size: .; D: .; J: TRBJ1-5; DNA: TGTGCCAGCAGCGTAGGAAGCTCCCAGCCCCAGCATTTT; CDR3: CASSVGSSQPQHF
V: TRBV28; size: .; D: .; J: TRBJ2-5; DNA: TGTGCCAGCAGCCCGTGGGGGAGGCCCGGCGAAGAGACCCAGTACTTC; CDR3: CASSPWGRPGEETQYF
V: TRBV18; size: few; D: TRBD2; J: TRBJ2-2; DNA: TGTGCCAGCTCAACTAGCGGGAGTGGCACCGGGGAGCTGTTTTTT; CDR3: CASSTSGSGTGELFF
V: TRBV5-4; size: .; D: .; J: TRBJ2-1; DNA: TGTGCCAGCAGTTTAGGGGGAACCCCTCGGAATGAGCAGTTCTTC; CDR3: CASSLGGTPRNEQFF
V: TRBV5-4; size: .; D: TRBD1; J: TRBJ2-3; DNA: TGTGCCAGCAGCTTGGCGGCAGGGGGCTTGACAGATACGCAGTATTTT; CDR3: CASSLAAGGLTDTQYF